This T cell receptor beta chain was retrieved from a study of cytotoxic CD8 clonotypes in ibrutinib-treated CLL. Study details: Investigators reported about 24 partial and 2 complete responses; after median 68 months, roughly 14 patients remained remitted and about 12 progressed. Patients gave response samples after a median 12 months of treatment, range 6 to 36.

This clone was counted between two and nine times. The antigen remains undetermined. Study-wide results and limits: Patients showed higher baseline clonality than age-matched healthy donors, and it tracked circulating CD8+ T-cell counts.

Profiling relied on immunoSEQ multiplex PCR, and the TCRdb table lists in-frame clones only, not all of them. The sample includes approximately 60,000 clones, 55% to 65% of them seen just once. V was shortened by 3 bases and J by 8 bases, with 19 bases between the two germline ends. Germline V CDR1 and CDR2: MGHRA, YSYEKL. The CDR3 is 15 residues long. The V and J genes are TRBV4-1 and TRBJ1-2; D perhaps matches TRBD1 (6 bases). The receptor's source is a human donor with chronic lymphocytic leukemia. Here the sequenced sample was PBMCs, taken after 24 months of ibrutinib treatment. CDR3 residues: CASSQHQYRAHGYTF. The CDR3, as DNA: TGCGCCAGCAGCCAGCACCAATACAGGGCGCACGGCTACACCTTC.